Listed below are T cell receptor beta chains from one sample, sequenced in a study of blood T cells in healthy people across ages. TCRdb reprocessed the 5' RACE reads via MiXCR and lists one record per CDR3 protein. The sample carries under 750,000 distinct CDR3 sequences, 47% recorded once. The sequenced material came from blood. All receptors derive from a man aged 80 or over in good health. CDR3s include the opening cysteine and the closing phenylalanine or tryptophan. The D gene is left open where the match is weak. Rows may omit the clone size; those that give it use once, few, many or a size class.

TRBJ2-1 few TRBV12-3/TRBV12-4 - TGTGCCAGCAGTCCCTCATTAAATAGGCAGTTCTTC CASSPSLNRQFF
TRBJ1-6 few TRBV20-1 - TGCAGTGCTAGAGTGGGTGGCCCCTATAATTCACCCCTCCACTTT CSARVGGPYNSPLHF
TRBJ1-1 - TRBV27 TRBD1 TGTGCCAGCAGTTCATCAACGGACAGGGAGGCTTTCTTT CASSSSTDREAFF
TRBJ2-2 - TRBV3-1 - TGTGCCAGCAGCCAAGATTTAAGGAGGGGGCTCAGCACCGGGGAGCTGTTTTTT CASSQDLRRGLSTGELFF
TRBJ2-7 few TRBV4-2 TRBD2 TGTGCCAGCAGCTGGAGACTAGCGGGAGAGGGCTACGAGCAGTACTTC CASSWRLAGEGYEQYF
TRBJ1-1 once TRBV29-1 - TGCAGCCTTTCCACCCAGGGAGGGCAGGACACTGAAGCTTTCTTT CSLSTQGGQDTEAFF
TRBJ2-3 few TRBV29-1 TRBD2 TGCAGCGGACGGATGATACGGGGGGGCACAGATACGCAGTATTTT CSGRMIRGGTDTQYF
TRBJ2-7 few TRBV5-1 TRBD2 TGCGCCAGCAGCCTCGGGAGGGCCCCCTACGAGCAGTACTTC CASSLGRAPYEQYF
TRBJ2-3 - TRBV12-3/TRBV12-4 - TGTGCCAGCAGACCCTCGCAGGGCGCCGCAGATACGCAGTATTTT CASRPSQGAADTQYF
TRBJ1-2 - TRBV29-1 - TGCAGCTACAGTGGACCGGCCTATGGCTACACCTTC CSYSGPAYGYTF
TRBJ2-1 few TRBV4-3 TRBD2 TGCGCCAGCAGCCCCAATTCGGGACTAGCGGGGGGAAATGAGCAGTTCTTC CASSPNSGLAGGNEQFF
TRBJ2-7 - TRBV20-1 TRBD2 TGCAGTGCCCGCCTCGTGGGGGGGGTTTTCCACGAGCAGTACTTC CSARLVGGVFHEQYF
TRBJ1-5 - TRBV21-1 - TGTGCCAGCAGCAAATTGGAACAGCCCCAGCATTTT CASSKLEQPQHF
TRBJ2-7 - TRBV7-2 - TGTGCCAGCAGCTCCCGGGACGTCTCCTACGAGCAGTACTTC CASSSRDVSYEQYF
TRBJ2-3 - TRBV7-2 - TGTGCCAGCAGCTTAGTGGGCGGGACCCTTCCCACAGATACGCAGTATTTT CASSLVGGTLPTDTQYF
TRBJ2-2 - TRBV25-1 - TGTGCCAGCAGTGAAGGCGACACCAACACCGGGGAGCTGTTTTTT CASSEGDTNTGELFF
TRBJ2-5 - TRBV29-1 TRBD2 TGCAGCGTTGGGGAACGACTAGCGGGGCAAGAGACCCAGTACTTC CSVGERLAGQETQYF
TRBJ2-3 - TRBV6-1 TRBD2 TGTGCCAGGCGAAAGGTCGAGGAGCGGGGGGGCAACACAGATACGCAGTATTTT CARRKVEERGGNTDTQYF
TRBJ2-7 few TRBV24-1 - TGTGCCACCAGTAGGATGGACGCGTACCTTGTCTACGAGCAGTACTTC CATSRMDAYLVYEQYF
TRBJ2-3 - TRBV20-1 TRBD2 TGCAGTGCCCTCGCGGGAGATGCAGCAGATACGCAGTATTTT CSALAGDAADTQYF
TRBJ2-2 - TRBV20-1 TRBD1 TGCAGTGCTAGAGGGACAGGGACCAACACCGGGGAGCTGTTTTTT CSARGTGTNTGELFF
TRBJ2-5 once TRBV5-1 - TGCGCCGGCAGCTTGGGCGGGAAGGACAATGAGCAGTACTTC CAGSLGGKDNEQYF
TRBJ2-1 - TRBV24-1 TRBD2 TGTGCCACCAGTGATCAAGCGGGAGGGCAGTACAATGAGCAGTTCTTC CATSDQAGGQYNEQFF
TRBJ2-1 - TRBV7-2 - TGTGCCAGCAGCTTAGGAGAAGGGTGGGGCAATGAGCAGTTCTTC CASSLGEGWGNEQFF
TRBJ2-5 few TRBV5-1 - TGCGCCAGCAGCTTCACCAGTCAAGAGACCCAGTACTTC CASSFTSQETQYF
TRBJ2-3 - TRBV7-2 - TGTGCCAGCAGCTCTGCCCCACTAAGCACAGATACGCAGTATTTT CASSSAPLSTDTQYF
TRBJ2-6 - TRBV29-1 - TGCAGCGGCGGGACAGTAAGCTCTGGGGCCAACGTCCTGACTTTC CSGGTVSSGANVLTF
TRBJ2-7 - TRBV2 TRBD2 TGTGCCAGCAACTCACTAGCGGGGGCCGCCTACGAGCAGTACTTC CASNSLAGAAYEQYF